A single sample is the source of the 24 T cell receptor beta chains below, sequenced in a study of T cells expressing NK-cell markers. Reanalyzing the 5' RACE reads, TCRdb keeps one entry per CDR3 protein, without DNA. The sample has approximately 380,000 distinct CDR3 sequences; the top ten hold 5% to 5.5%. Sequencing input: blood T cells: a sorted CD56 or NKG2C T cell subset, CD4+ or CD8+ T cells, or bulk PBMC T cells (not recorded which). Every receptor here comes from a man aged 18-70 years in good health.

The chain uses TRBV2 and TRBJ2-5. Per the germline V gene, CDR1 is SNHLY and CDR2 is FYNNEI. The CDR3 loop spans 14 amino acids. The CDR3 loop reads CASSESLTRGTQYF.

The chain employs TRBV28 and TRBJ2-5; TCRdb picks TRBD1, but there is no DNA to check that call. This CDR3 has 15 amino acids. Germline assignment: CDR1 MDHEN and CDR2 SYDVKM. CDR3 sequence reads: CASSFGTGVGETQYF.

This chain links TRBV6-1 with TRBJ2-4; TCRdb outputs TRBD1, but without DNA this stays unchecked. Looked up from germline, CDR1 is MNHNS and CDR2 is SASEGT. This CDR3 spans 13 amino acids. The CDR3 sequence: CATNAGVKNIQYF.

V gene TRBV20-1 combines with J gene TRBJ1-4; TCRdb returns TRBD1, unconfirmable since there is no DNA. Germline CDR1 and CDR2: DFQATT and SNEGSKA (reference sequence). CDR3 length: 14 amino acids. CDR3 loop: CSARGQGILEKLFF.

The V gene is TRBV9, the J gene TRBJ1-1; the D call of TRBD1 rests on TCRdb alone, since no DNA is present to check it. From germline, CDR1 is SGDLS and CDR2 YYNGEE. The CDR3 length is 14 residues. The CDR3 loop is CASSSRDINTEAFF.

The J gene is TRBJ1-5, the V gene TRBV12-3 or TRBV12-4. CDR3 length: 14 residues. CDR3 region: CASSFSLGNQPQHF.

The J gene is TRBJ1-1, the V gene TRBV29-1. This CDR3 is 13 amino acids long. Germline lookup yields CDR1 SQVTM and CDR2 ANQGSEA. CDR3 region: CSVGGLVNTEAFF.

The V gene is TRBV21-1, the J gene TRBJ2-5. TRBV21-1 has pseudogene status. The CDR3 sequence is 15 residues long. CDR3 amino acids: CASSKTGSYQETQYF.

This chain uses TRBV6-2 or TRBV6-3 with TRBJ2-3. From germline, CDR1 is MNHEY and CDR2 SVGEGT. The CDR3 spans 13 residues. The CDR3 sequence: CASSYGRPDTQYF.

The chain has TRBV6-5 and TRBJ2-7; TCRdb's assignment of TRBD1 cannot be checked, as there is no DNA. Per germline, CDR1 MNHEY and CDR2 SVGAGI. There are 15 residues in the CDR3. CDR3 region: CASSSGLGGFYEQYF.

The rearrangement uses TRBV11-2 and TRBJ2-3; absent DNA, TCRdb's TRBD1 call cannot be checked. Germline V gene lookup returns CDR1 SGHAT and CDR2 FQNNGV. CDR3 length: 15 amino acids. Here the CDR3 reads CASSPAQGAQDTQYF.

This chain connects TRBV11-1 to TRBJ2-3; as DNA is missing, the TRBD1 call by TCRdb cannot be tested. The germline gives CDR1 SGHAT, CDR2 FQDESV (reference sequence). The CDR3 is 16 residues long. CDR3 residues: CASSFLAGQITDTQYF.

The V gene is TRBV18, the J gene TRBJ2-5. The CDR3 runs to 16 residues. From germline, CDR1 is KGHSH and CDR2 LQKENI. CDR3 residues: CASSPPGLRLQETQYF. The full variable domain, its missing parts supplied by reference TRBV18 and TRBJ2-5, is NAGVMQNPRHLVRRRGQEARLRCSPMKGHSHVYWYRQLPEEGLKFMVYLQKENIIDESGMPKERFSAEFPKEGPSILRIQQVVRGDSAAYFCASSPPGLRLQETQYFGPGTRLLVL.

This sequence joins TRBV20-1 and TRBJ1-3. CDR1 is DFQATT and CDR2 is SNEGSKA in the germline V gene (reference sequence). The CDR3 extends over 16 amino acids. The CDR3 is CSARHYSRSSGNTIYF.

The genes are TRBV5-1 and TRBJ2-5; the D gene TCRdb calls, TRBD2, cannot be checked with no DNA. The germline CDR1 and CDR2 sequences are SGHRS and YFSETQ. The CDR3 has 17 amino acids. This CDR3 is CASSLPSTSLGQETQYF.

The chain uses TRBV20-1 and TRBJ2-5; the D call from TCRdb, TRBD2, cannot be confirmed without DNA. This CDR3 contains 12 residues. The V gene's germline CDR1 is DFQATT and CDR2 SNEGSKA (reference sequence). The CDR3 protein is CSAGTRGGTQYF.

The chain couples TRBV20-1 to TRBJ1-5; TCRdb proposes TRBD1, but this gene call is untestable without DNA. CDR1 DFQATT and CDR2 SNEGSKA come from the germline V gene (reference sequence). The length of the CDR3 is 15 residues. The CDR3 region is CSARDGQGYNQPQHF.

The chain employs TRBV3-1 and TRBJ2-3; the D call of TRBD2 rests on TCRdb alone, since no DNA is present to check it. The CDR3 length is 15 residues. The V gene's germline CDR1 is LGHDT and CDR2 YNNKEL (reference sequence). CDR3: CASSLRPYNTDTQYF.

The J gene is TRBJ2-5, the V gene TRBV9; TCRdb's assignment of TRBD1 cannot be checked, as there is no DNA. Germline V lookup: CDR1 SGDLS, CDR2 YYNGEE. The CDR3 length is 15 residues. This CDR3 is CASSETGTVKETQYF.

The V and J genes are TRBV6-1 and TRBJ2-7; the TCRdb D gene call, TRBD1, has no DNA to confirm it. CDR1 MNHNS and CDR2 SASEGT come from the germline V gene. The CDR3 extends over 13 amino acids. The CDR3 loop reads CASSLPDPYEQYF.

The V gene is TRBV27, the J gene TRBJ1-4; without DNA, the TCRdb call of TRBD1 cannot be checked. Germline lookup yields CDR1 MNHEY and CDR2 SMNVEV (reference sequence). The CDR3 consists of 13 residues. The CDR3 protein is CASSPRAFEKLFF.

The J gene is TRBJ2-7, the V gene TRBV2; the D call of TRBD1 rests on TCRdb alone, since no DNA is present to check it. CDR3 size: 13 residues. Germline V gene lookup returns CDR1 SNHLY and CDR2 FYNNEI. This CDR3 is CAARKQGMGEQYF.

This chain connects TRBV19 to TRBJ1-5; TCRdb reports TRBD1, a call that lacks DNA to check it against. This CDR3 region has 15 residues. Germline CDR1 is LNHDA and CDR2 is SQIVND (reference sequence). CDR3 in amino acids: CASSIFQGRNQPQHF.

The chain has TRBV25-1 and TRBJ2-1; TCRdb selects TRBD2, and the lack of DNA leaves this call unchecked. CDR1 MGHDK and CDR2 SYGVNS come from the germline V gene. The CDR3 totals 16 residues. CDR3 protein: CASAPPSGGAYNEQFF.